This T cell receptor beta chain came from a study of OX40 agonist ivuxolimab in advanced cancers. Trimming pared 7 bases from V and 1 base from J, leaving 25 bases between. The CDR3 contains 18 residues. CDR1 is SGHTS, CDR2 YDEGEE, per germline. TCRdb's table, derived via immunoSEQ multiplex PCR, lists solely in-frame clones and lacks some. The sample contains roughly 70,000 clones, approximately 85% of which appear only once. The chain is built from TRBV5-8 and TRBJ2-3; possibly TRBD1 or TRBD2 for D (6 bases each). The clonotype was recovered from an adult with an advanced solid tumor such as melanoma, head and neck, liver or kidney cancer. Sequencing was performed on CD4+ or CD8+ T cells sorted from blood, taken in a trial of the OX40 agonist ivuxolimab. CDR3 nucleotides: TGTGCCAGCCCGGGTGTTTGGGGGGCTCCGCGGGGCACAGATACGCAGTATTTT. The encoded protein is CASPGVWGAPRGTDTQYF.